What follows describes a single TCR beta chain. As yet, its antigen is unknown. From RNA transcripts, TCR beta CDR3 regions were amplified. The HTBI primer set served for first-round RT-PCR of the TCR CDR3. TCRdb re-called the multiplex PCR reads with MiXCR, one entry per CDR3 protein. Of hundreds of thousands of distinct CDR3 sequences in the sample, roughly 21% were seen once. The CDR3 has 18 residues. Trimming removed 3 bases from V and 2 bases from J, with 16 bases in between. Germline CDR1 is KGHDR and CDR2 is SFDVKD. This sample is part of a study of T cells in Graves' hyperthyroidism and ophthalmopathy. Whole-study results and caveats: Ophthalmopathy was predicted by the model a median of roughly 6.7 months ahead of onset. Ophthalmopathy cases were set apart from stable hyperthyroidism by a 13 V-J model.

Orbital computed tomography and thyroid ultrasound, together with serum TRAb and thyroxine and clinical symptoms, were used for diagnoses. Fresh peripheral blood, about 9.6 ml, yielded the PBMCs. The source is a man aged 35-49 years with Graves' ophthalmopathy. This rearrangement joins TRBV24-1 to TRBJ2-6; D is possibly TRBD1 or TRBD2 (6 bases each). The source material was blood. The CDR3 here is CATSDTRRGVAGANVLTF. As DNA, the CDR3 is TGTGCCACCAGTGATACCAGAAGGGGGGTAGCTGGGGCCAACGTCCTGACTTTC.